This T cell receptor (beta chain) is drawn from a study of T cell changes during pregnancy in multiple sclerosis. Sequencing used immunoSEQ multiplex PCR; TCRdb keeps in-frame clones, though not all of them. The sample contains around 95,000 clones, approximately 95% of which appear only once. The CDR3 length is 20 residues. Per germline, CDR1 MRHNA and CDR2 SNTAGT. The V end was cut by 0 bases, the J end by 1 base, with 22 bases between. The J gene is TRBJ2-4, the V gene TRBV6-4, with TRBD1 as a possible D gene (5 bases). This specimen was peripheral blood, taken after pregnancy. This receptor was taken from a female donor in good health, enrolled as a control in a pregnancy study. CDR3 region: CASSDSSPTTGYLAKNIQYF. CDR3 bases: TGTGCCAGCAGTGACTCGAGTCCTACAACAGGCTATCTCGCCAAAAACATTCAGTACTTC.